This T cell receptor (beta chain) was sequenced in a study of cytomegalovirus exposure and HLA in healthy donors. V gave up 8 bases and J gave up 3 bases; unmatched junction bases: 13. Germline loops: CDR1 GTSNPN, CDR2 SVGIG (reference sequence). This CDR3 comprises 17 residues. Sequenced by immunoSEQ multiplex PCR; TCRdb stores in-frame clones only, minus some. The sample includes approximately 120,000 clones, 88% of them seen just once. The sequencing input was PBMCs. V gene TRBV30 combines with J gene TRBJ2-1; 13 bases are shared with TRBD2. The source of this sequence is a woman aged 18-29 years in good health and CMV-seronegative. The CDR3: CAGSTRLAGGYYNEQFF. CDR3 bases: TGTGCCGGTTCGACGCGACTAGCGGGAGGTTACTACAATGAGCAGTTCTTC.